This T cell receptor beta chain is drawn from a study of OX40 agonist ivuxolimab in advanced cancers. Looking at the study overall: Ivuxolimab, which patients received intravenously every 2 weeks, was dosed at 0.01 to 10 mg/kg. One hepatocellular carcinoma and a couple of cutaneous melanoma patients partially responded.

CDR1 SNHLY and CDR2 FYNNEI come from the germline V gene. V lost 8 bases, J lost 0 bases, and 16 bases lay in between. This CDR3 has 15 residues. Assay used: immunoSEQ multiplex PCR; TCRdb lists only in-frame clones, some missing. The table has approximately 60,000 clones, roughly 80% seen once. The sequence derives from an adult with an advanced solid tumor such as melanoma, head and neck, liver or kidney cancer. The input for sequencing was CD4+ or CD8+ T cells sorted from blood, taken in a trial of the OX40 agonist ivuxolimab. The V call is TRBV2, the J call TRBJ2-5; D is possibly TRBD1 (5 bases). The CDR3 nucleotides are TGTGCCAGCGCACCCCTGGACAAGTACCAAGAGACCCAGTACTTC. Protein product: CASAPLDKYQETQYF.